The 28 T cell receptor beta chains below were found in one sample sequenced in a study of blood T cells in healthy people across ages. Then a second PCR, running roughly 7 to 12 cycles, was carried out with a sample-barcoded 5' primer and a J-beta primer mix. Each CDR3 protein gets one entry after TCRdb re-called the 5' RACE reads with MiXCR. The sample has over 450,000 distinct CDR3 sequences, 20% to 30% seen once. This sample was also put to use in a study of T cells of mothers and their children.

The sequencing sample was made of blood. The receptors were sampled from a boy aged 5-17 years in good health.

The V gene is TRBV2, the J gene TRBJ2-7; a weak D match, TRBD1 (6 bases). This CDR3 spans 13 amino acids. Between the trimmed V and J ends, which lost 3 bases and 5 bases, there was a span of 11 bases. The V gene's germline CDR1 is SNHLY and CDR2 FYNNEI. The DNA of the CDR3 is TGTGCCAGCAGTGACACAGGGTACAACGAGCAGTACTTC. This encodes CASSDTGYNEQYF.

The chain employs TRBV29-1 and TRBJ1-1; D call uncertain. The ends were cut back, 1 base at V and 5 bases at J, with 8 bases in the middle. The CDR3 covers 12 residues. Germline assignment: CDR1 SQVTM and CDR2 ANQGSEA. The chain's CDR3 is CSVEASGTEAFF. The CDR3 DNA sequence: TGCAGCGTTGAAGCTTCGGGGACTGAAGCTTTCTTT.

J is TRBJ2-3 and V is TRBV20-1, with 9 positions matching TRBD1. The junction had 15 bases not matched to a gene; V was cut back by 6 bases and J by 2 bases. This CDR3 spans 17 amino acids. Looked up from germline, CDR1 is DFQATT and CDR2 is SNEGSKA (reference sequence). CDR3 DNA sequence: TGCAGTGCGCCAGGGACAGGGCCTCCAGCCCTCACAGATACGCAGTATTTT. Its translation: CSAPGTGPPALTDTQYF.

The chain employs TRBV27 and TRBJ2-3; D gene ambiguous. With 0 bases removed from V and 0 bases from J, the gap between germline ends came to 13 bases. This CDR3 comprises 17 residues. Germline V lookup: CDR1 MNHEY, CDR2 SMNVEV (reference sequence). In DNA form, the CDR3 reads TGTGCCAGCAGTTTATCGTTTGGTCACAGTAGCACAGATACGCAGTATTTT. This encodes CASSLSFGHSSTDTQYF.

V is TRBV7-3 and J is TRBJ2-5; D not certain. The V end lost 5 bases, the J end lost 5 bases, and 21 bases lay between the germline ends. The CDR3 has 16 amino acids. The germline CDR1 and CDR2 sequences are SGHTA and FQGTGA. The CDR3 sequence is CASSPTGVGVGETQYF. Here the CDR3 DNA reads TGTGCCAGCAGCCCGACCGGAGTCGGTGTGGGGGAGACCCAGTACTTC.

The J gene is TRBJ2-7, the V gene TRBV6-2 or TRBV6-3; D is undetermined. The V end lost 0 bases, the J end lost 3 bases, and 12 bases lay between the germline ends. This CDR3 comprises 15 residues. CDR1 MNHEY and CDR2 SVGEGT come from the germline V gene. In DNA form, the CDR3 reads TGTGCCAGCAGTTACTCAGTTCCGCCTCACTACGAGCAGTACTTC. It codes for CASSYSVPPHYEQYF.

This clonotype was detected a few times. A read error may produce the germline difference seen at one junction end. This sequence joins TRBV10-3 and TRBJ2-5; 12 bases map to TRBD2. The CDR3 has 17 residues. Germline V gives CDR1 ENHRY, CDR2 SYGVKD. The CDR3 DNA is TGTGCCATCAGTGAGAAGACTAGCGGGAGAACCTACAATGAGCAGTCCTTC. Protein: CAISEKTSGRTYNEQSF.

The V and J genes are TRBV28 and TRBJ2-1; 16 nucleotides agree with TRBD2. J gave up 7 bases and V 2 bases, and 17 bases lay outside the gene matches. The CDR3 runs 21 residues. Per germline, CDR1 MDHEN and CDR2 SYDVKM. The CDR3 region has the DNA TGTGCCAGCAGTTTACTAAGGAAGGGCCCGGGACTAGCGGGAGGGCGTAATGAGCAGTTCTTC. It encodes CASSLLRKGPGLAGGRNEQFF.

The rearrangement joins TRBV5-6 to TRBJ2-7, with D possibly being TRBD1 (5 bases). This CDR3 region has 14 residues. V was clipped by 0 bases and J by 1 base, with 8 bases between them. The germline V gene has CDR1 SGHDT and CDR2 YYEEEE. The CDR3 reads CASSLDRTSYEQYF. CDR3 DNA sequence: TGTGCCAGCAGCTTGGATAGGACATCCTACGAGCAGTACTTC.

In its sample, this clonotype was seen a few times. The V and J genes are TRBV3-1 and TRBJ2-1; no definite D call. This CDR3 spans 12 amino acids. Trimming shortened V by 5 bases and J by 12 bases, and 14 bases separated the two germline ends. Germline V gene lookup returns CDR1 LGHDT and CDR2 YNNKEL (reference sequence). The CDR3 reads CASSFLDGGQFF. The CDR3 bases are TGTGCCAGCAGCTTCTTGGACGGTGGGCAGTTCTTC.

Only a few counts were recorded for this clonotype. The chain links TRBV3-1 to TRBJ1-2; D not resolved. The CDR3 spans 11 residues. V was pared by 5 bases and J by 7 bases, with 8 bases between. Per the germline V gene, CDR1 is LGHDT and CDR2 is YNNKEL (reference sequence). In DNA form, the CDR3 reads TGTGCCAGCAGCGAAAGATCTGGCTACACCTTC. Its protein product is CASSERSGYTF.

This clonotype was counted between two and nine times. V usage is TRBV20-1 and J usage is TRBJ2-5; 8 bases are shared with TRBD2. V lost 0 bases, J lost 1 base, and 7 bases stayed unmatched. CDR1 is DFQATT, CDR2 SNEGSKA, per germline (reference sequence). The CDR3 totals 16 residues. DNA for the CDR3: TGCAGTGCTAGAGACCCGACTAGCGCACCCCAAGAGACCCAGTACTTC. It yields the protein CSARDPTSAPQETQYF.

This clonotype was found a few times. This chain connects TRBV7-3 to TRBJ2-5, with 12 bases identical to TRBD2. Near its end, the DNA agrees better with TRBJ2-7, so the J call may be wrong. Germline V CDR1 and CDR2: SGHTA, FQGTGA. The CDR3 contains 16 residues. The CDR3 here is CASSLDPSGGANEQYF. Written as DNA, the CDR3 is TGTGCCAGCAGCTTAGACCCTAGCGGGGGGGCCAACGAGCAGTACTTC.

This clonotype has more than one count but fewer than ten. The rearrangement joins TRBV20-1 to TRBJ2-7, with TRBD2 identical over 10 bases. CDR3 length equals 14 residues. V trimming: 5 bases; J trimming: 6 bases; junction bases outside the gene matches: 10. CDR1 DFQATT and CDR2 SNEGSKA come from the germline V gene (reference sequence). The CDR3 nucleotides are TGCAGTGCTTCTAGCGGGGGCCAGAGGGGCGAGCAGTACTTC. This gives the protein CSASSGGQRGEQYF.

This clonotype showed up just a few times. In nucleotides, the CDR3 is TGTGCCAGCAGTTGGCGAGAGGGCGGGGAGCTGTTTTTT. Translating it yields CASSWREGGELFF. V usage is TRBV12-3 or TRBV12-4 and J usage is TRBJ2-2; possible D gene TRBD2, 5 bases. The CDR3 has 13 residues. The V and J ends lost 4 bases and 7 bases respectively, with 10 bases between them.

This chain links TRBV4-1 with TRBJ1-2, with D unclear. Germline lookup yields CDR1 MGHRA and CDR2 YSYEKL. This CDR3 is 12 amino acids long. V gave up 1 base and J gave up 4 bases, with 4 bases separating them. The CDR3 DNA sequence: TGCGCCAGCAGCCAAGGAGCCTATGGCTACACCTTC. This codes for CASSQGAYGYTF.

The table lists this clonotype with a few counts. The chain combines TRBV7-6 with TRBJ2-4, with TRBD2 identical over 9 bases. Germline V gives CDR1 SGHVS, CDR2 FNYEAQ. There are 17 residues in the CDR3. V lost 0 bases, J lost 4 bases, and 7 bases stayed unmatched. The CDR3 region is CASSLAFSGRAKNIQYF. The CDR3 DNA reads as TGTGCCAGCAGCTTAGCATTTAGCGGGAGAGCTAAAAACATTCAGTACTTC. Filled out from reference TRBV7-6 and TRBJ2-4, the complete variable domain reads GAGVSQSPRYKVTKRGQDVALRCDPISGHVSLYWYRQALGQGPEFLTYFNYEAQQDKSGLPNDRFSAERPEGSISTLTIQRTEQRDSAMYRCASSLAFSGRAKNIQYFGAGTRLSVL.

The chain employs TRBV30 and TRBJ2-3, with a weak D call TRBD2 (6 bases). Trimming removed 0 bases at V and 8 bases at J, with 12 bases between. This CDR3 spans 13 amino acids. CDR1 and CDR2 from the germline V gene are GTSNPN and SVGIG (reference sequence). This CDR3 reads CAWSVQVGGTQYF. The CDR3 DNA reads as TGTGCCTGGAGTGTACAAGTGGGAGGTACGCAGTATTTT.

This clonotype showed up just a few times. The junction differs from germline at one of its ends, possibly a read error. The rearrangement links TRBV29-1 to TRBJ2-2; possibly TRBD1 for D (6 bases). CDR1 and CDR2 (germline): SQVTM, ANQGSEA. The CDR3 loop spans 12 amino acids. The CDR3 nucleotides read TGTAGCGTATGGGACACCCCCGGGGAGCTGTTTTTT. Residues: CSVWDTPGELFF.

The chain joins TRBV4-2 to TRBJ2-6, with 7 nucleotides matching TRBD2. This CDR3 has 15 residues. V lost 0 bases, J lost 12 bases, and 8 bases stayed unmatched. Germline-derived CDR1 and CDR2 are LGHNA and YNFKEQ. The CDR3 is CASSQDHGEGSVLTF. The CDR3 nucleotides are TGTGCCAGCAGCCAAGATCACGGGGAGGGTAGCGTCCTGACTTTC.

In regard to this clonotype: The germline gene is not matched at one end of the junction; a read error may be the cause. The chain uses TRBV11-2 and TRBJ2-5, with D possibly matching TRBD2 (6 bases). Germline V CDR1 and CDR2: SGHAT, FQNNGV. CDR3 length: 14 residues. CDR3 nucleotides: TGTGCCAGCAGCCCCGTAGCGGAACAAGGGACCCAGTACTTC. As protein: CASSPVAEQGTQYF.

This clonotype occurred many times. The chain has TRBV6-5 and TRBJ1-2; D might be TRBD1 (6 bases). Germline CDR1 reads MNHEY; CDR2 reads SVGAGI. Trimming shortened V by 4 bases and J by 2 bases, and 8 bases separated the two germline ends. This CDR3 comprises 13 residues. This chain's CDR3 is CASSWDKNYGYTF. CDR3 in DNA: TGTGCCAGCAGTTGGGACAAAAACTATGGCTACACCTTC.

This clonotype has just a few counts. This rearrangement joins TRBV7-9 to TRBJ1-1; 7 bases align to TRBD1. Germline V gene data show CDR1 as SEHNR and CDR2 as FQNEAQ (reference sequence). The V gene end was trimmed by 5 bases and the J gene end by 1 base; junction bases not matched to a gene: 7. The CDR3 sequence is 15 residues long. CDR3 nucleotides: TGTGCCAGCAGCGGTGTTGGGACAGCGAACACTGAAGCTTTCTTT. Its protein is CASSGVGTANTEAFF.

This clonotype has more than one count but fewer than ten. The chain couples TRBV27 to TRBJ1-2; possibly TRBD1 for D (5 bases). V dropped 6 bases and J dropped 2 bases, with 16 bases sitting between them. Germline assignment: CDR1 MNHEY and CDR2 SMNVEV (reference sequence). The CDR3 extends over 15 amino acids. The CDR3 reads CASSSGGEINYGYTF. CDR3 nucleotide sequence: TGTGCCAGCAGCTCGGGGGGGGAGATAAACTATGGCTACACCTTC.

The J gene is TRBJ1-5, the V gene TRBV28; D not resolved. Germline values: CDR1 MDHEN, CDR2 SYDVKM. The ends were cut back, 8 bases at V and 5 bases at J, with 16 bases in the middle. This CDR3 is 14 amino acids long. As DNA, the CDR3 is TGTGCCAGCCGGTCAATCGGGCAGGATCAGCCCCAGCATTTT. It is translated as CASRSIGQDQPQHF.

Only a few counts were recorded for this clonotype. The J gene is TRBJ2-5, the V gene TRBV7-9; 10 nucleotides align to TRBD2. CDR3 size: 17 residues. Germline V gene data show CDR1 as SEHNR and CDR2 as FQNEAQ (reference sequence). V lost 5 bases, J lost 5 bases, and 14 bases stayed unmatched. In DNA, the CDR3 is TGTGCCAGCAGCCCCCGATCCCTTAGCGGGGGGCAGGAGACCCAGTACTTC. It specifies CASSPRSLSGGQETQYF.

CDR3 sequence (DNA): TGTGCCAGCAGTCTGCCCGGGACAGTTCTCTACGAGCAGTACTTC. It is translated as CASSLPGTVLYEQYF. The rearrangement uses TRBV27 and TRBJ2-7; 7 bases align to TRBD1. Germline V lookup: CDR1 MNHEY, CDR2 SMNVEV (reference sequence). The CDR3 contains 15 residues. V trimming: 5 bases; J trimming: 3 bases; junction bases outside the gene matches: 10.

This chain joins TRBV29-1 and TRBJ2-5; no clear D. CDR3 length equals 17 residues. Germline assignment: CDR1 SQVTM and CDR2 ANQGSEA. V gave up 4 bases and J gave up 0 bases, with 21 bases separating them. The CDR3 region is CSVVWGKHLGYQETQYF. The CDR3 nucleotides read TGCAGCGTTGTGTGGGGAAAACACCTGGGGTACCAAGAGACCCAGTACTTC.